This entry is about one T cell receptor beta chain. Its cognate antigen is unknown. Time point: week 23, last vaccination. Every vaccine dose comprised 300 ug of mutant IDH1 20-mer peptide plus topical imiquimod. The germline V gene has CDR1 SGHRS and CDR2 YFSETQ. The CDR3 sequence is 13 residues long. Trimming removed 2 bases from V and 3 bases from J, with 8 bases in between. This specimen belongs to a study of a mutant IDH1 vaccine in newly diagnosed glioma. Across the whole study: Every participant had undergone radiotherapy, temozolomide, or both before, and most underwent both. Findings of the study overall: Vaccination induced immune responses in 93.3% of patients.

The assay was immunoSEQ multiplex PCR, and TCRdb's table has in-frame clones only and misses some. The table shows over 25,000 clones, with approximately 87% occurring only once. The TCR was taken from a man in his forties or fifties with glioma. The chain joins TRBV5-1 to TRBJ2-5; D remains ambiguous. Material: PBMCs, obtained from a glioma patient whose treatment included an IDH1 peptide vaccine. The CDR3 DNA is TGCGCCAGCAGCTTCCCAATGGAAGAGACCCAGTACTTC. Protein: CASSFPMEETQYF.